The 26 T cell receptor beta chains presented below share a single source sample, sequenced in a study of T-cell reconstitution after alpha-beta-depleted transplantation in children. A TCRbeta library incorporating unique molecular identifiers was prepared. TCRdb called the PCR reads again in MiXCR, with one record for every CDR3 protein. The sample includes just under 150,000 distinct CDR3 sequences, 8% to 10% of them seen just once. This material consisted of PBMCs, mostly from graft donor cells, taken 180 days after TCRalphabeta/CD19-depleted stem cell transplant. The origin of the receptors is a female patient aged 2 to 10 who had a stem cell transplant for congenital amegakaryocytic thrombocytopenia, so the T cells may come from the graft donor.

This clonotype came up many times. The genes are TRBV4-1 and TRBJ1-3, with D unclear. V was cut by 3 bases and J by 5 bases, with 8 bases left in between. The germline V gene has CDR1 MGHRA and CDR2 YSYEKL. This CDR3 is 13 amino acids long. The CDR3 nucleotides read TGCGCCAGCAGCCAGCCCACCAGAAACACCATATATTTT. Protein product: CASSQPTRNTIYF.

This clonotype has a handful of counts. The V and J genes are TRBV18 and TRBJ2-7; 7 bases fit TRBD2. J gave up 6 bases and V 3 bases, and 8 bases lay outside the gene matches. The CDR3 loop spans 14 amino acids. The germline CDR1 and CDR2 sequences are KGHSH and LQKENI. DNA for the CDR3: TGTGCCAGCTCACCTCCCGCGGGGGACGGCGAGCAGTACTTC. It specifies CASSPPAGDGEQYF.

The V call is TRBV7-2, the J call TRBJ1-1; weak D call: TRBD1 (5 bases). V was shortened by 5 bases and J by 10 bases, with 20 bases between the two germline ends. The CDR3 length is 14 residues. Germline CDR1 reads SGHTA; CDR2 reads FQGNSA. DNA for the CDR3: TGTGCCAGCAGCCCCCGGGAAAAGGGACTAGTAGCTTTCTTT. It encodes CASSPREKGLVAFF.

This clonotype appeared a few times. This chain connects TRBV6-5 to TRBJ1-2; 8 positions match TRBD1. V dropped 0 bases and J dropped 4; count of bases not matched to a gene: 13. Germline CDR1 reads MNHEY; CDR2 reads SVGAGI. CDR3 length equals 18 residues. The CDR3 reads CASSYSGSGGLRSYGYTF. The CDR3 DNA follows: TGTGCCAGCAGTTACTCGGGGTCAGGGGGCTTAAGGAGCTATGGCTACACCTTC.

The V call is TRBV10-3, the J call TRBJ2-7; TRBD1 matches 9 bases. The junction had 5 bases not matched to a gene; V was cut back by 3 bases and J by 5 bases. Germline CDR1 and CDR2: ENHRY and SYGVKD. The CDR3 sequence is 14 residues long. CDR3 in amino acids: CAISEGGQGHEQYF. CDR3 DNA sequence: TGTGCCATCAGTGAAGGGGGACAGGGCCACGAGCAGTACTTC.

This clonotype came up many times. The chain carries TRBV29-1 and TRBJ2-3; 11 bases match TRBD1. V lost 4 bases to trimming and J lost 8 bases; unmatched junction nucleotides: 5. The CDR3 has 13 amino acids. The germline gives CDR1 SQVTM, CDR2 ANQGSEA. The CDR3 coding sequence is TGCAGCGTTGGGGACAGGGGGGAAGGTACGCAGTATTTT. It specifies CSVGDRGEGTQYF.

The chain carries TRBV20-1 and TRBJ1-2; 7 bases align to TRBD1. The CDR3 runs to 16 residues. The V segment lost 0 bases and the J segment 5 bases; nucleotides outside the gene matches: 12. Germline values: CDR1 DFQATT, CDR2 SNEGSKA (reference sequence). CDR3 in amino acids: CSARDGTGVKGYGYTF. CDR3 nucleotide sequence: TGCAGTGCTAGAGATGGTACAGGGGTGAAGGGATATGGCTACACCTTC.

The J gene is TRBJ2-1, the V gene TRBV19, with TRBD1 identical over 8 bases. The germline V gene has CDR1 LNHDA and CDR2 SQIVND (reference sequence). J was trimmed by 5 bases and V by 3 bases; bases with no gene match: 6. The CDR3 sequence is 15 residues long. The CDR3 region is CASSIRTGRNNEQFF. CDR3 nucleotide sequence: TGTGCCAGTAGTATTAGGACAGGGCGGAACAATGAGCAGTTCTTC.

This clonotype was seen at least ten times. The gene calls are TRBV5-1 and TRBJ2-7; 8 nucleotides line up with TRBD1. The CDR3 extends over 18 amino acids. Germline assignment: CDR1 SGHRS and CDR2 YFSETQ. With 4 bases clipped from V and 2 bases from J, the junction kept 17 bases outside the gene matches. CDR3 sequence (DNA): TGCGCCAGCAGCCCAAGCAGGACAGGGAGTCGATCGGCCTACGAGCAGTACTTC. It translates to CASSPSRTGSRSAYEQYF.

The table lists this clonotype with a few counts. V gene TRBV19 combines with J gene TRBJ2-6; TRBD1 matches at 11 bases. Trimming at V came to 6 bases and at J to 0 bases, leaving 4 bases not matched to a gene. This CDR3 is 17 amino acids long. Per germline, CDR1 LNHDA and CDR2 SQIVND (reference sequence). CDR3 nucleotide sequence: TGTGCCAGTAGCGGGACAGGGGGAAGCTCTGGGGCCAACGTCCTGACTTTC. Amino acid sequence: CASSGTGGSSGANVLTF.

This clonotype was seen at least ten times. CDR3 in amino acids: CASSLGPGGTDTQYF. For the CDR3, the DNA is TGTGCCAGCAGCTTAGGGCCCGGGGGCACAGATACGCAGTATTTT. The chain uses TRBV7-9 and TRBJ2-3; TRBD2 is a possible D gene (5 bases). Trimming shortened V by 1 base and J by 1 base, and 9 bases separated the two germline ends. The CDR3 totals 15 residues. Germline CDR1 and CDR2: SEHNR and FQNEAQ (reference sequence).

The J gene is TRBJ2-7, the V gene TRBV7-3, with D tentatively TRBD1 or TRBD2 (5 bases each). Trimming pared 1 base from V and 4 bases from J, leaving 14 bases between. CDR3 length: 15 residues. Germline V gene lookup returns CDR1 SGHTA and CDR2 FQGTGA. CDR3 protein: CASSLNLEEGYEQYF. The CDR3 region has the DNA TGTGCCAGCAGCTTAAACCTCGAAGAGGGGTACGAGCAGTACTTC.

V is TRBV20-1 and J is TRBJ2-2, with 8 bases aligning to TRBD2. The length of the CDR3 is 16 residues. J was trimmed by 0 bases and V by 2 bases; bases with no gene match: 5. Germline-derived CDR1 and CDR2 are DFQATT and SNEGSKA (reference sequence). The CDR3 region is CSARRTSMANTGELFF. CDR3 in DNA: TGCAGTGCTAGACGGACTAGCATGGCGAACACCGGGGAGCTGTTTTTT.

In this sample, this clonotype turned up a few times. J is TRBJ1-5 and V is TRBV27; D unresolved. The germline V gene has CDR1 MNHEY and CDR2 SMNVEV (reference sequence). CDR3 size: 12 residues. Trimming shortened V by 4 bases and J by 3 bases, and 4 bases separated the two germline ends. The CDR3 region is CASSSYNQPQHF. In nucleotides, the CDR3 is TGTGCCAGCAGTTCCTACAATCAGCCCCAGCATTTT.

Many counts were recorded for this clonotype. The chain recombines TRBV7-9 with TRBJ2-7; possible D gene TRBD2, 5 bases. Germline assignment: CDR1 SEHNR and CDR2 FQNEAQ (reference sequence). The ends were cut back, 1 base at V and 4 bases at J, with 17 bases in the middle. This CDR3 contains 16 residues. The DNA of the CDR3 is TGTGCCAGCAGCTTAGATACAGTCGGGATTATATACGAGCAGTACTTC. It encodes CASSLDTVGIIYEQYF.

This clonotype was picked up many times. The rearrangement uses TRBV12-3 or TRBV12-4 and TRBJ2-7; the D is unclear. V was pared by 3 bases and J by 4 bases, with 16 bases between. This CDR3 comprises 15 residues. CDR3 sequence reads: CASSLSRPSRYEQYF. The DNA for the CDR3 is TGTGCCAGCAGTTTGAGTCGGCCCAGTCGATACGAGCAGTACTTC.

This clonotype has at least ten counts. The CDR3 DNA reads TGCAGTGCTCTACGGACTAGCGGGAGAGAGGGGCTTTACAATGAGCAGTTCTTC. Protein sequence: CSALRTSGREGLYNEQFF. This sequence joins TRBV20-1 and TRBJ2-1; 13 bases match TRBD2. From germline, CDR1 is DFQATT and CDR2 SNEGSKA (reference sequence). V lost 5 bases and J lost 4; bases outside the gene matches: 14. This CDR3 has 18 residues.

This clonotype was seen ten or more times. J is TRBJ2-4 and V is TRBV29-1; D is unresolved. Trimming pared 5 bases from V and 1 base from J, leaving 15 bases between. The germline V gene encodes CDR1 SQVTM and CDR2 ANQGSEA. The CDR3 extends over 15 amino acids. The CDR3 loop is CSVTAGRAAKNIQYF. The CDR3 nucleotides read TGCAGCGTTACTGCTGGCCGGGCGGCCAAAAACATTCAGTACTTC.

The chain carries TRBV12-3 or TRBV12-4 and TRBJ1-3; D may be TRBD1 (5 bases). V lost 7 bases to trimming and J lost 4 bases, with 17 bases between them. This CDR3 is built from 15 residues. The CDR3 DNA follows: TGTGCCAGCAAAATCTCCTTGGGGCAAGGAAACACCATATATTTT. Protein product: CASKISLGQGNTIYF.

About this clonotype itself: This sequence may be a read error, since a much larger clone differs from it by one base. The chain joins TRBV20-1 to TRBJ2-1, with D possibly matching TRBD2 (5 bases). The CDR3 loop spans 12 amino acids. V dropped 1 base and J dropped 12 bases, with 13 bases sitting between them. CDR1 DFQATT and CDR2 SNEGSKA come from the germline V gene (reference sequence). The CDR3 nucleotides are TGCAGTGCTAGAGCGTTGCGGAGCGGGCAGTTCTTC. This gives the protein CSARALRSGQFF.

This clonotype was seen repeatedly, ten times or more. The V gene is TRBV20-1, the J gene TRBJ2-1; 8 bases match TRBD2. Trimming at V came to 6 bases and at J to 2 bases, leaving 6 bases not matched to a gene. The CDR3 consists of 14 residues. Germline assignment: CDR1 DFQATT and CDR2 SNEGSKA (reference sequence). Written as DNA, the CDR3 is TGCAGTGCCAGTAGCGGGGCCGCCTACAATGAGCAGTTCTTC. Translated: CSASSGAAYNEQFF.

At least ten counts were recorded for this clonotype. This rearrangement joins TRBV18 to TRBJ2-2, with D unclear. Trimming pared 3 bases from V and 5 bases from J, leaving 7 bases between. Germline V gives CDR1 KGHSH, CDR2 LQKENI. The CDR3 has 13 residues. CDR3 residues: CASSPLHTGELFF. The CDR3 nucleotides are TGTGCCAGCTCACCCCTACATACCGGGGAGCTGTTTTTT.

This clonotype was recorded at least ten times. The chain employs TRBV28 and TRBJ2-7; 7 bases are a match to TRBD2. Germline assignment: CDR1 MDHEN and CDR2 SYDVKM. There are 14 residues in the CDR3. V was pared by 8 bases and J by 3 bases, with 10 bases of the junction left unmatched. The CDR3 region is CASRPGTTYYEQYF. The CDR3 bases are TGTGCCAGCCGCCCAGGGACTACTTACTACGAGCAGTACTTC.

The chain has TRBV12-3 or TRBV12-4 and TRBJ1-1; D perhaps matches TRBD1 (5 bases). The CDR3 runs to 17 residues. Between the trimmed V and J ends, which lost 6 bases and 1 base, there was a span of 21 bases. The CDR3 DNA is TGTGCCAGCAGGCCATTTCGGGGGGGACGAGGGAACACTGAAGCTTTCTTT. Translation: CASRPFRGGRGNTEAFF.

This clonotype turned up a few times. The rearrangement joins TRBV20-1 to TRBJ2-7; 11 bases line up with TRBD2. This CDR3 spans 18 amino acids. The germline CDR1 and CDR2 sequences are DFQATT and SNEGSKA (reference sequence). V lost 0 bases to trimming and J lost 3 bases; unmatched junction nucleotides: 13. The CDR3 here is CSARDQGTSGRFLYEQYF. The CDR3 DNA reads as TGCAGTGCTAGAGATCAGGGAACTAGCGGGAGATTTCTCTACGAGCAGTACTTC.

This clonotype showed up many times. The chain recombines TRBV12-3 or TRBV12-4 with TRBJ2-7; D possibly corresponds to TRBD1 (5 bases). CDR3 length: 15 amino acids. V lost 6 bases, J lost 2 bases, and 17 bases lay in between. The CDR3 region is CASSRAGRAAYEQYF. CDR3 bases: TGTGCCAGCAGCCGCGCCGGCAGGGCCGCCTACGAGCAGTACTTC.